This is a list of T cell receptor beta chains from one sample in a study of T-cell reconstitution after alpha-beta-depleted transplantation in children. TCRdb reanalysed the PCR reads using MiXCR and keeps one entry per CDR3 protein. The sample consists of about 1,000,000 distinct CDR3 sequences, less than 30% of them appearing once. Sequenced material: PBMCs, mostly from graft donor cells, taken 360 days after TCRalphabeta/CD19-depleted stem cell transplant. The receptors come from a boy in the first two years of life who had a stem cell transplant for SCID, so the T cells may come from the graft donor. The CDR3 runs from the conserved cysteine through the conserved F or W. Fields, in order: V gene, J gene, clone size, D gene, CDR3 protein, CDR3 DNA. The D gene is left open where the match is weak. Rows may omit the clone size; those that give it use once, few, many or a size class.

>TRBV5-1|TRBJ2-1|few|-
CASSLWAGGAPYNEQFF
TGCGCCAGCAGCTTGTGGGCCGGGGGCGCACCCTACAATGAGCAGTTCTTC
>TRBV11-1|TRBJ2-7|-|TRBD2
CASSKGLAIYEQYF
TGTGCCAGCAGCAAGGGACTAGCGATCTACGAGCAGTACTTC
>TRBV12-3/TRBV12-4|TRBJ2-2|-|-
CASSLSPPDSGELFF
TGTGCCAGCAGTTTGTCCCCTCCGGACTCCGGGGAGCTGTTTTTT
>TRBV11-1|TRBJ2-1|few|TRBD2
CASSSAGLAGHNEQFF
TGTGCCAGCAGCTCAGCGGGGTTAGCGGGCCACAATGAGCAGTTCTTC
>TRBV4-3|TRBJ1-4|few|TRBD1
CASSHSRTGDEKLFF
TGCGCCAGCAGCCATTCCAGGACAGGGGATGAAAAACTGTTTTTT
>TRBV5-1|TRBJ2-1|-|TRBD2
CASKAGGFYNEQFF
TGCGCCAGTAAAGCGGGGGGGTTTTACAATGAGCAGTTCTTC
>TRBV5-1|TRBJ2-3|few|-
CASSIRRSTDTQYF
TGCGCCAGCAGCATACGGCGTAGCACAGATACGCAGTATTTT
>TRBV4-1|TRBJ1-5|-|-
CASSSSGVSNQPQHF
TGCGCCAGCAGCTCCTCCGGGGTAAGCAATCAGCCCCAGCATTTT
>TRBV4-1|TRBJ2-2|-|-
CASSQVAGNTGELFF
TGCGCCAGCAGCCAAGTCGCGGGGAACACCGGGGAGCTGTTTTTT
>TRBV28|TRBJ2-7|once|-
CASSLGAARTYEQYF
TGTGCCAGCAGTTTAGGGGCAGCCCGTACCTACGAGCAGTACTTC
>TRBV12-3/TRBV12-4|TRBJ2-1|-|TRBD2
CASSLILAGGLWLNEQFF
TGTGCCAGCAGTTTAATTCTAGCGGGGGGGCTCTGGTTGAATGAGCAGTTCTTC
>TRBV29-1|TRBJ1-2|few|TRBD1
CSVEERPGQGGHYGYTF
TGCAGCGTTGAAGAGAGACCCGGACAGGGGGGACACTATGGCTACACCTTC
>TRBV5-1|TRBJ2-7|few|-
CASRNENYEQYF
TGCGCCAGCAGGAACGAAAACTACGAGCAGTACTTC
>TRBV6-5|TRBJ2-5|-|-
CASSYPGTSQETQYF
TGTGCCAGCAGTTACCCCGGGACAAGTCAAGAGACCCAGTACTTC
>TRBV24-1|TRBJ2-1|few|TRBD1
CATSASRDRGRRGEQFF
TGTGCCACCAGTGCCTCCCGGGACAGGGGGCGGAGGGGTGAGCAGTTCTTC
>TRBV6-5|TRBJ1-1|-|-
CASTRGMGTEAFF
TGTGCCAGCACACGAGGGATGGGCACTGAAGCTTTCTTT
>TRBV27|TRBJ2-3|many|TRBD2
CASSLLTSGGTDTQYF
TGTGCCAGCAGTCTGCTGACTAGCGGGGGCACAGATACGCAGTATTTT